Presented here are 15 T cell receptor beta chains from one specimen sequenced in a study of T cells in Graves' hyperthyroidism and ophthalmopathy. Regions amplified from RNA transcripts were the TCR beta CDR3 regions. Primed by the HTBI set, a first-round RT-PCR was run on the TCR CDR3. Using its own MiXCR run on the multiplex PCR reads, TCRdb lists one record per CDR3 protein. The sample shows some 510,000 distinct CDR3 sequences, around 20% of them seen only once. Sequenced input: blood. Receptors originate from a man in his late teens or twenties with Graves' hyperthyroidism.

V and J are TRBV12-3 or TRBV12-4 and TRBJ2-2, with 12 bases fitting TRBD1. Unmatched junction bases numbered 1, after V lost 6 bases and J lost 2 bases. This CDR3 spans 15 amino acids. The CDR3 is CASRGTGGNTGELFF. The DNA for the CDR3 is TGTGCCAGCAGGGGGACAGGGGGCAACACCGGGGAGCTGTTTTTT.

There are many counts of this clonotype. The J gene is TRBJ2-5, the V gene TRBV11-2, with 7 bases aligning to TRBD2. J gave up 5 bases and V 0 bases, and 3 bases lay outside the gene matches. This CDR3 has 14 residues. Germline CDR1 and CDR2: SGHAT and FQNNGV. The CDR3 loop is CASSLDTGGETQYF. CDR3 sequence (DNA): TGTGCCAGCAGCTTAGACACCGGGGGGGAGACCCAGTACTTC.

The sample holds many counts of this clonotype. The chain recombines TRBV5-1 with TRBJ1-1; D is possibly TRBD1 (5 bases). The CDR3 is 13 residues long. The V gene lost 6 bases and the J gene lost 3 bases, with 12 bases spanning the gap. Germline lookup yields CDR1 SGHRS and CDR2 YFSETQ. CDR3: CASNLPGDTEAFF. The CDR3 DNA reads TGCGCCAGCAACCTCCCGGGGGACACTGAAGCTTTCTTT.

The table lists this clonotype with many counts. The chain combines TRBV6-5 with TRBJ1-5; no definite D call. V lost 6 bases and J lost 2, with 11 bases in between. Germline V CDR1 and CDR2: MNHEY, SVGAGI. The CDR3 is 14 amino acids. This chain's CDR3 is CASSSLWGNQPQHF. Here the CDR3 DNA reads TGTGCCAGCAGCTCGTTGTGGGGCAATCAGCCCCAGCATTTT.

This clonotype was counted ten times or more. This chain uses TRBV12-3 or TRBV12-4 with TRBJ2-7; D is perhaps TRBD2 (5 bases). The CDR3 runs to 13 residues. Between the trimmed V and J ends, which lost 5 bases and 7 bases, there was a span of 15 bases. In DNA, the CDR3 is TGTGCCAGCAGTCCACGGACTCCGCGGGAGCAGTACTTC. It encodes CASSPRTPREQYF.

This clonotype was seen at least ten times. This sequence joins TRBV12-3 or TRBV12-4 and TRBJ1-5; 9 bases agree with TRBD1. V trimming: 3 bases; J trimming: 3 bases; junction bases outside the gene matches: 6. The CDR3 has 16 residues. CDR3 amino acids: CASSFWTGEVNQPQHF. For the CDR3, the DNA is TGTGCCAGCAGTTTCTGGACAGGGGAGGTCAATCAGCCCCAGCATTTT.

J is TRBJ2-5 and V is TRBV6-5; 10 bases are shared with TRBD2. J was trimmed by 5 bases and V by 0 bases; bases with no gene match: 9. This CDR3 comprises 17 residues. Germline V lookup: CDR1 MNHEY, CDR2 SVGAGI. DNA for the CDR3: TGTGCCAGCAGTTACTCCGAGGTAGCGGGAGGTAGGGAGACCCAGTACTTC. Protein product: CASSYSEVAGGRETQYF.

This clonotype appeared a few times. The J gene is TRBJ1-5, the V gene TRBV5-5; a weak D match, TRBD1 (5 bases). There are 15 residues in the CDR3. The germline V gene encodes CDR1 SGHKS and CDR2 YYEKEE (reference sequence). Trimming cost V 2 bases and J 5 bases, with 14 bases left between them. The CDR3 sequence is CASSLGAGSYQPQHF. For the CDR3, the DNA is TGTGCCAGCAGCTTAGGGGCGGGGAGCTATCAGCCCCAGCATTTT.

The V gene is TRBV13, the J gene TRBJ1-1, with TRBD1 identical over 9 bases. The CDR3 is made up of 15 amino acids. Germline loops: CDR1 PRHDT, CDR2 FYEKMQ (reference sequence). V trimming: 5 bases; J trimming: 5 bases; junction bases outside the gene matches: 9. The CDR3 region is CASSLGQGEGTEAFF. DNA for the CDR3: TGTGCCAGCAGCCTGGGACAGGGCGAAGGTACTGAAGCTTTCTTT.

A few counts support this clonotype. This may be a read error: a much more frequent sequence differs by one nucleotide. The genes are TRBV2 and TRBJ1-1; D is undetermined. The CDR3 length is 14 residues. Germline V gives CDR1 SNHLY, CDR2 FYNNEI. CDR3: CASRIITMNTEACF. CDR3 coding DNA: TGTGCCAGTCGGATTATCACTATGAACACTGAAGCTTGCTTT.

The rearrangement uses TRBV20-1 and TRBJ1-2, with D perhaps TRBD1 (5 bases). V gave up 2 bases and J gave up 4 bases, with 20 bases separating them. The CDR3 runs to 16 residues. Germline CDR1 is DFQATT and CDR2 is SNEGSKA (reference sequence). This CDR3 is CSARPDRTREAYGYTF. In DNA form, the CDR3 reads TGCAGTGCTAGACCAGACCGGACCAGGGAGGCCTATGGCTACACCTTC.

The V gene is TRBV6-1, the J gene TRBJ1-5, with 8 bases fitting TRBD1. In germline, CDR1 is MNHNS, CDR2 SASEGT. This CDR3 has 16 amino acids. Losses at the gene ends were 3 bases for V and 6 bases for J; bases not matched to a gene: 10. As DNA, the CDR3 is TGTGCCAGCAGTGACACCCCTTGGCAGGGGGCTCAGCCCCAGCATTTT. It encodes CASSDTPWQGAQPQHF.

This clonotype has a count of ten or more. The chain carries TRBV20-1 and TRBJ1-5, with D perhaps matching TRBD1 (5 bases). V was shortened by 5 bases and J by 7 bases, with 18 bases between the two germline ends. CDR1 and CDR2 from the germline V gene are DFQATT and SNEGSKA (reference sequence). This CDR3 comprises 14 residues. This CDR3 is CSAGRWQGRQPQHF. The CDR3 DNA is TGCAGTGCTGGCCGGTGGCAGGGCAGGCAGCCCCAGCATTTT.

J is TRBJ2-7 and V is TRBV28; 8 bases map to TRBD1. In germline, CDR1 is MDHEN, CDR2 SYDVKM. Germline trimming cut 9 bases from V and 0 bases from J; bases unmatched to any gene: 7. The CDR3 sequence is 14 residues long. This chain's CDR3 is CASLQGGSSYEQYF. CDR3 bases: TGTGCCAGTTTACAGGGGGGCAGCTCCTACGAGCAGTACTTC.

This clonotype has a count of ten or more. The chain couples TRBV15 to TRBJ2-2; 9 positions match TRBD1. Germline values: CDR1 LNHNV, CDR2 YYDKDF (reference sequence). With 5 bases clipped from V and 4 bases from J, the junction kept 8 bases outside the gene matches. CDR3 size: 16 residues. CDR3 nucleotides: TGTGCCACCAGCGCAAGACAGGGGGTGACCACCGGGGAGCTGTTTTTT. Translation: CATSARQGVTTGELFF.